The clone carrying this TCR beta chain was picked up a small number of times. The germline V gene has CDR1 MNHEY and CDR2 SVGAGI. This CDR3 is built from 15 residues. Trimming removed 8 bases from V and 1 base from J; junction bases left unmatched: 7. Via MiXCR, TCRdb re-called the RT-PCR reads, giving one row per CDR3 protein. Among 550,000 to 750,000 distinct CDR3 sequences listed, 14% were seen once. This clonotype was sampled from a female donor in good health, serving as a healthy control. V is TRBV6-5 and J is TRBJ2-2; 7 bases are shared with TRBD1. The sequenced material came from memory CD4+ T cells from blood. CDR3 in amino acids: CASRSGQENTGELFF. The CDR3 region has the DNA TGTGCCAGCCGCTCCGGACAGGAGAACACCGGGGAGCTGTTTTTT.